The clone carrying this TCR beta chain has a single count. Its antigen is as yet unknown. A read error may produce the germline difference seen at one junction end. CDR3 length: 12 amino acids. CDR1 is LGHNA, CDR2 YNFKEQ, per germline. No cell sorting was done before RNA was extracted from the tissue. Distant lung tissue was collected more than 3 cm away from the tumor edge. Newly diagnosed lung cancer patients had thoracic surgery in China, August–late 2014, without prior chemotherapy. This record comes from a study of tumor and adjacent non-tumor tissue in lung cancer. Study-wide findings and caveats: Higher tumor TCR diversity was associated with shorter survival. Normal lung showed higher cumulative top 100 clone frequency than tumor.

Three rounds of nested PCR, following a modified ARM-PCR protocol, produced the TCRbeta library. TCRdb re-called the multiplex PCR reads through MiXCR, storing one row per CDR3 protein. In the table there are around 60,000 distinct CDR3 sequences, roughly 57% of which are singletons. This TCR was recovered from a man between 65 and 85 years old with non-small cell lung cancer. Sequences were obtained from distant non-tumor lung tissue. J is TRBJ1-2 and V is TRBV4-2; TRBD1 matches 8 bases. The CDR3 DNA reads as TGTACCAGCAGCCCCGGGACAGGTGGCTGCACCTTC. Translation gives CTSSPGTGGCTF.